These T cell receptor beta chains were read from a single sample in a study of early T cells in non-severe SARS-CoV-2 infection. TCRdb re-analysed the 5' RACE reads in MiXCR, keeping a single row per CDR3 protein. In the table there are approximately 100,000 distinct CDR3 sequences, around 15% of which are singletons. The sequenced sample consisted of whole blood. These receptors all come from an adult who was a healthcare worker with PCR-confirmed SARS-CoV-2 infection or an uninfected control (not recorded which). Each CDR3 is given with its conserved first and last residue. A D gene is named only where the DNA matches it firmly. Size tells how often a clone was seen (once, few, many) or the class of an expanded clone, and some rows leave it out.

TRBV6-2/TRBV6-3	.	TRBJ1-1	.	CASSPGYTEAFF	TGTGCCAGCAGCCCCGGATACACTGAAGCTTTCTTT
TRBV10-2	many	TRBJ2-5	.	CASSEFGAQQETQYF	TGCGCCAGCAGTGAGTTCGGGGCCCAACAAGAGACCCAGTACTTC
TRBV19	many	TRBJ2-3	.	CASSLPKRTQYF	TGTGCCAGTAGCCTACCCAAGCGTACGCAGTATTTT
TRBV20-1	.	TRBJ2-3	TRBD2	CSARATSANTDTQYF	TGCAGTGCTAGGGCGACTAGCGCAAACACAGATACGCAGTATTTT
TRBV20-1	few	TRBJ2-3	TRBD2	CSAIAGAEADTQYF	TGCAGTGCTATAGCGGGGGCGGAGGCAGATACGCAGTATTTT
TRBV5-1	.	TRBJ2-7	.	CASSRRGEAYKTYEQYF	TGCGCCAGCAGCCGTAGGGGGGAAGCTTATAAGACCTACGAGCAGTACTTC
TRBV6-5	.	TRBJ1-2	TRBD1	CASSRQGKSSNYGYTF	TGTGCCAGCAGTCGACAGGGGAAGTCTAGTAACTATGGCTACACCTTC
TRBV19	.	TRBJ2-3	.	CASSIVADTQYF	TGTGCCAGTAGTATCGTGGCAGATACGCAGTATTTT
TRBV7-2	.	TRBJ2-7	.	CASSSLAGHPYEQYF	TGTGCCAGCAGCTCCCTCGCGGGACACCCCTACGAGCAGTACTTC
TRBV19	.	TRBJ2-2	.	CASNAGPTNTGELFF	TGTGCCAGTAATGCAGGGCCTACGAACACCGGGGAGCTGTTTTTT
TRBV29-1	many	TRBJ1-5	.	CSVEQGTNQPQHF	TGCAGCGTTGAGCAGGGTACCAATCAGCCCCAGCATTTT
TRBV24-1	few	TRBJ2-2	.	CATSDRDISSNTGELFF	TGTGCCACCAGTGATCGGGACATATCCTCGAACACCGGGGAGCTGTTTTTT
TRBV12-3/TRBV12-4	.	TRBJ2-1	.	CASSLGGAEQFF	TGTGCCAGCAGTTTAGGTGGCGCGGAGCAGTTCTTC
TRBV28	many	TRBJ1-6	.	CASRQGPSMGPLHF	TGTGCCAGCAGGCAGGGGCCGAGTATGGGACCCCTGCACTTT
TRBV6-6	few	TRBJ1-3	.	CASSYRVDDYSGNTIYF	TGTGCCAGCAGTTACAGGGTGGACGACTACTCTGGAAACACCATATATTTT
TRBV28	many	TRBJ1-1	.	CASRLENTEAFF	TGTGCCAGCAGGCTAGAGAACACTGAAGCTTTCTTT
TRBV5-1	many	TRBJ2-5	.	CASSPRETGMETQYF	TGCGCCAGCAGCCCGAGAGAAACAGGAATGGAGACCCAGTACTTC
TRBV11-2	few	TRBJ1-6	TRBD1	CASSPGTGITSPLHF	TGTGCCAGCAGCCCTGGGACAGGGATAACTTCACCCCTCCACTTT
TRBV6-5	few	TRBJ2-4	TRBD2	CASSYSTSGLPQYF	TGTGCCAGCAGTTACTCGACTTCGGGACTACCTCAGTACTTC
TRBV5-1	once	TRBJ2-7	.	CASSTTSSYEQYF	TGCGCCAGCAGCACCACTAGCTCCTACGAGCAGTACTTC
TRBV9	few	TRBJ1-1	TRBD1	CASSVSGGTEAFF	TGTGCCAGCAGCGTTTCAGGGGGCACTGAAGCTTTCTTT
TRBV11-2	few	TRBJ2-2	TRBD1	CASSGVGQGYTGELFF	TGTGCCAGCAGCGGGGTGGGACAGGGGTACACCGGGGAGCTGTTTTTT
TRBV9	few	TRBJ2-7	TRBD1	CASSVDEGQSYEQYF	TGTGCCAGCAGCGTCGATGAGGGACAGAGCTACGAGCAGTACTTC
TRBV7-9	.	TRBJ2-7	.	CASSLAYGEEQYF	TGTGCCAGCAGCTTAGCGTATGGGGAGGAGCAGTACTTC
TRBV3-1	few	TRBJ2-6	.	CASSQILPGDLRSGANVLTF	TGTGCCAGCAGCCAAATCCTCCCGGGAGATCTTCGGTCTGGGGCCAACGTCCTGACTTTC